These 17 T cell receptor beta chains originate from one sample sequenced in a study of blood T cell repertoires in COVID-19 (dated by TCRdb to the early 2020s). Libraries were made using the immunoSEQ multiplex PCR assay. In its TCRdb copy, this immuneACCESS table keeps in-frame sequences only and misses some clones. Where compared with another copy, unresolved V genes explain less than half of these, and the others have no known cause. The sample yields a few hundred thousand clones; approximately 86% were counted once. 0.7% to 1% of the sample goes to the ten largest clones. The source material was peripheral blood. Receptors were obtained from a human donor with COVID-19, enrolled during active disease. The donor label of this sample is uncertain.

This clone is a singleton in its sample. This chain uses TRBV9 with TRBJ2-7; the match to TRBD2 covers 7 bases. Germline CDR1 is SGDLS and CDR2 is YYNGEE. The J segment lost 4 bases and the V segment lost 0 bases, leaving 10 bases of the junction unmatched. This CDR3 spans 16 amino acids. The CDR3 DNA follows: TGTGCCAGCAGCGTAGGGACTGCGGGAGAATGGTACGAGCAGTACTTC. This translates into CASSVGTAGEWYEQYF.

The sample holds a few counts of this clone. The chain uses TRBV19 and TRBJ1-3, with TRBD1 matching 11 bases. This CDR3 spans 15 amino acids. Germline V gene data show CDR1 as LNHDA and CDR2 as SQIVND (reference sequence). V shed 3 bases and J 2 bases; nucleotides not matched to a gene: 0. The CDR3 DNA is TGTGCCAGTAGTATGGACAGGGGGCCTGGAAACACCATATATTTT. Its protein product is CASSMDRGPGNTIYF.

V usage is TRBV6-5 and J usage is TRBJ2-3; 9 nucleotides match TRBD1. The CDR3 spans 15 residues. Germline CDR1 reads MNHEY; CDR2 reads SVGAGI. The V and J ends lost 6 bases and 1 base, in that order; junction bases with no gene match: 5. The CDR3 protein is CASSRTGAGTDTQYF. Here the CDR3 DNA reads TGTGCCAGCAGCAGGACAGGGGCAGGCACAGATACGCAGTATTTT.

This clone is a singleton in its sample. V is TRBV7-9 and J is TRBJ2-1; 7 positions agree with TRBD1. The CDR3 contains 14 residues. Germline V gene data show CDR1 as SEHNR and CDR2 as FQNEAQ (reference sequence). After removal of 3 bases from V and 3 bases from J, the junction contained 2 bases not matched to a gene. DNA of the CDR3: TGTGCCAGCAGCTTGCAGGGGGACTACAATGAGCAGTTCTTC. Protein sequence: CASSLQGDYNEQFF.

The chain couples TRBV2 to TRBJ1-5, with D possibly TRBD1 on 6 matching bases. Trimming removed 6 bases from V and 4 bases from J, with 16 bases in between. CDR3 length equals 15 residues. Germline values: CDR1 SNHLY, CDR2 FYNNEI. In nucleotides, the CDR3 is TGTGCCAGCAGCCTACAGGGCCCGGGGAATCAGCCCCAGCATTTT. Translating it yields CASSLQGPGNQPQHF.

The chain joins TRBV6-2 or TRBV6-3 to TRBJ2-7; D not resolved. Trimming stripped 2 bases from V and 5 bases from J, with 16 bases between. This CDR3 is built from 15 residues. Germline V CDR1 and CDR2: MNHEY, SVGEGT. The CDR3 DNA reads TGTGCCAGCAGTTACCTTGGTGGCCGGGTGGACGAGCAGTACTTC. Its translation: CASSYLGGRVDEQYF.

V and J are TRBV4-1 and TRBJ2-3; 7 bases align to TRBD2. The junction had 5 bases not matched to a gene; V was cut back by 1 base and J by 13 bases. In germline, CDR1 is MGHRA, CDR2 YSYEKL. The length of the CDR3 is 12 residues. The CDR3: CASSQGGLGKYF. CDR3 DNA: TGCGCCAGCAGCCAAGGCGGACTAGGAAAGTATTTT.

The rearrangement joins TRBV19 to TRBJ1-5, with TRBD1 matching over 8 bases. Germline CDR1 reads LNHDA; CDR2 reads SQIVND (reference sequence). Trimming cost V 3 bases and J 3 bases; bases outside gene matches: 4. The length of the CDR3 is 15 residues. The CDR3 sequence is CASSMYRGDNQPQHF. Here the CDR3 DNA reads TGTGCCAGTAGTATGTACAGGGGGGACAATCAGCCCCAGCATTTT.

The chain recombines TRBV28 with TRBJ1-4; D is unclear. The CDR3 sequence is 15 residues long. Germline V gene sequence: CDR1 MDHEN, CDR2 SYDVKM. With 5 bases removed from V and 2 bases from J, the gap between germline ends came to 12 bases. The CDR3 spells CASSANGFTNEKLFF. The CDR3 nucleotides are TGTGCCAGCAGTGCAAACGGGTTCACTAATGAAAAACTGTTTTTT.

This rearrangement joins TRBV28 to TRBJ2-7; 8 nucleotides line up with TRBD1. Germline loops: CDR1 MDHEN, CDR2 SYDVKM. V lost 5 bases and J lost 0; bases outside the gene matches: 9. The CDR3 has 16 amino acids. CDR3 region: CASSGGQGGVSYEQYF. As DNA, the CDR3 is TGTGCCAGCAGTGGTGGACAGGGTGGTGTCTCCTACGAGCAGTACTTC.

The CDR3 loop is CASSLSDRSNSPLHF. CDR3 nucleotides: TGTGCCAGCAGCTTGTCCGACAGGAGCAATTCACCCCTCCACTTT. This sequence joins TRBV5-6 and TRBJ1-6; D possibly corresponds to TRBD1 (6 bases). Germline-derived CDR1 and CDR2 are SGHDT and YYEEEE. Trimming pared 1 base from V and 7 bases from J, leaving 12 bases between. There are 15 residues in the CDR3.

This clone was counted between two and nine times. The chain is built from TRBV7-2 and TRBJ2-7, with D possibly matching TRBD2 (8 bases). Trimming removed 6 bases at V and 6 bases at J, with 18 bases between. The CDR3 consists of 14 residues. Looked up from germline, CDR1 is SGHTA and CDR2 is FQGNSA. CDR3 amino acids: CASRASGRQGEQYF. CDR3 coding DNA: TGTGCCAGCAGGGCGAGCGGGAGACAGGGCGAGCAGTACTTC.

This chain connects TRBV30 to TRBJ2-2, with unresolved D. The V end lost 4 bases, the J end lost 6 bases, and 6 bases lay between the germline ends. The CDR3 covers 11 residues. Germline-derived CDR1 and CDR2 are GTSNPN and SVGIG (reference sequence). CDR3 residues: CAWNTAGELFF. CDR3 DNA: TGTGCCTGGAATACAGCCGGGGAGCTGTTTTTT.

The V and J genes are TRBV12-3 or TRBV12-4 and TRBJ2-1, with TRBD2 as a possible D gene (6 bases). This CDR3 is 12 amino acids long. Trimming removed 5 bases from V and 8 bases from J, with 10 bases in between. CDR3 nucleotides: TGTGCCAGCAGTCTGCGGGAAGATGAGCAGTTCTTC. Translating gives CASSLREDEQFF.

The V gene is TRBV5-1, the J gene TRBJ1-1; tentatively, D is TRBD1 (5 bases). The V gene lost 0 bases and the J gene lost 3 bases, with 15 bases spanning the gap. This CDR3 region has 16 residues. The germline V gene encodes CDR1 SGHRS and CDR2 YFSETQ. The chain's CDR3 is CASSLGPWGEDTEAFF. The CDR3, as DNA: TGCGCCAGCAGCTTGGGCCCCTGGGGGGAAGACACTGAAGCTTTCTTT.

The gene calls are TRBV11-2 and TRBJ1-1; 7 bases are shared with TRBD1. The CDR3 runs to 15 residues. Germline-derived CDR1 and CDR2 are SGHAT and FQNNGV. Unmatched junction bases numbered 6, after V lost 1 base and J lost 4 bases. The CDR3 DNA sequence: TGTGCCAGCAGCTTAGGTACAGGGGTCCCCACTGAAGCTTTCTTT. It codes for CASSLGTGVPTEAFF.

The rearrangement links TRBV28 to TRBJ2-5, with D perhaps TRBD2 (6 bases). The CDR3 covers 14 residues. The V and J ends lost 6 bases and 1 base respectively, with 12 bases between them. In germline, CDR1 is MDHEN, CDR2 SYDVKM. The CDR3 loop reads CASSPGGVQETQYF. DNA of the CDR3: TGTGCCAGCAGCCCCGGCGGGGTCCAAGAGACCCAGTACTTC. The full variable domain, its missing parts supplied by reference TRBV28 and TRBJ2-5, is DVKVTQSSRYLVKRTGEKVFLECVQDMDHENMFWYRQDPGLGLRLIYFSYDVKMKEKGDIPEGYSVSREKKERFSLILESASTNQTSMYLCASSPGGVQETQYFGPGTRLLVL.